This TCR beta chain was identified in a study of blood T cell repertoires in COVID-19. The data were produced by immunoSEQ multiplex PCR, yet TCRdb's version contains in-frame clones alone and is incomplete. This table has over 65,000 clones, 86% appearing once. The source material was peripheral blood. The sequence derives from a man aged 25 to 40 with acute or convalescent COVID-19.

The CDR3 here is CAWSGLMSTDTQYF. The DNA of the CDR3 is TGTGCCTGGAGTGGACTTATGAGCACAGATACGCAGTATTTT. The chain combines TRBV30 with TRBJ2-3; no firm D call. Trimming cost V 1 base and J 0 bases, with 8 bases left between them. CDR1 is GTSNPN and CDR2 is SVGIG in the germline V gene (reference sequence). The CDR3 has 14 amino acids. The full variable domain, in which reference TRBV30 and TRBJ2-3 provide the parts outside the CDR3, is SQTIHQWPATLVQPVGSPLSLECTVEGTSNPNLYWYRQAAGRGLQLLFYSVGIGQISSEVPQNLSASRPQDRQFILSSKKLLLSDSGFYLCAWSGLMSTDTQYFGPGTRLTVL.